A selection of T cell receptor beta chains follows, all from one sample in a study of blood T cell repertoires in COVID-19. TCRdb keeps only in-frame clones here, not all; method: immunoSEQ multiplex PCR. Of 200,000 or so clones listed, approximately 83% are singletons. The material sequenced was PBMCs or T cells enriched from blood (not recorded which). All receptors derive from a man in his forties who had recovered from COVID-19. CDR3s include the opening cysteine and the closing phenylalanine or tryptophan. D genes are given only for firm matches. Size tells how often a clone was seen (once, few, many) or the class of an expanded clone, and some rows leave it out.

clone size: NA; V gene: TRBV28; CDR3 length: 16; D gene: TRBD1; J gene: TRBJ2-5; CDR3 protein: CASSVRSGGLLETQYF; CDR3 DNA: TGTGCCAGCAGTGTGAGGTCAGGGGGTTTGTTGGAGACCCAGTACTTC
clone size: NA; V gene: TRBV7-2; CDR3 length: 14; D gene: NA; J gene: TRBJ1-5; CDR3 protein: CASSNQGGNQPQHF; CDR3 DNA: TGTGCCAGCAGCAACCAGGGTGGCAATCAGCCCCAGCATTTT
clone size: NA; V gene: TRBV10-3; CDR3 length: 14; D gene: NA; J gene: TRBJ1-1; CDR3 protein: CAISVKFPGGEAFF; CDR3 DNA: TGTGCCATCAGTGTAAAGTTTCCAGGTGGTGAAGCTTTCTTT
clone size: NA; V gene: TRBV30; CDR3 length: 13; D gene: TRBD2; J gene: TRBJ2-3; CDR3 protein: CAWGGGDTDTQYF; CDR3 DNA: TGTGCCTGGGGTGGGGGGGACACAGATACGCAGTATTTT
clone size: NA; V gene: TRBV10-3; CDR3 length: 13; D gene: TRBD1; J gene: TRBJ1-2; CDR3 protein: CAISEGQGDGYTF; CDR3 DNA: TGTGCCATCAGCGAAGGACAGGGGGATGGCTACACCTTC
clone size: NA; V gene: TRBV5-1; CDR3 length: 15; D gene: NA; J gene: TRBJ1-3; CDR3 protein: CASSLDLFSGNTIYF; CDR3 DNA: TGCGCCAGCAGCTTGGACCTATTCTCTGGAAACACCATATATTTT
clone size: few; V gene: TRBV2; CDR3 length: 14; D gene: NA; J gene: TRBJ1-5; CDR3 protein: CASSEDEEGQPQHF; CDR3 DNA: TGTGCCAGCAGTGAAGATGAGGAGGGACAGCCCCAGCATTTT
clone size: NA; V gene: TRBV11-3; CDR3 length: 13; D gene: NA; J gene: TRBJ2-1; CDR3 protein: CASSNNQETEQFF; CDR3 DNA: TGTGCCAGCAGCAACAACCAGGAAACCGAGCAGTTCTTC
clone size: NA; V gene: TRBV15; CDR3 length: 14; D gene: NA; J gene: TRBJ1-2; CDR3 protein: CATSRDRAAGGYTF; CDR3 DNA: TGTGCCACCAGCAGAGATAGAGCAGCGGGGGGCTACACCTTC
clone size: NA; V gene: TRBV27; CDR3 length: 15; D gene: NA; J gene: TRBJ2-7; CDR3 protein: CASSLSRGPSYEQYF; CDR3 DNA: TGTGCCAGCAGTTTGAGTAGGGGCCCCTCCTACGAGCAGTACTTC
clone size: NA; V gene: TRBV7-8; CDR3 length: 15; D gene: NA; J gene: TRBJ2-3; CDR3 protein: CASRRTNGGTDTQYF; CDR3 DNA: TGTGCCAGCAGAAGGACAAATGGGGGCACAGATACGCAGTATTTT
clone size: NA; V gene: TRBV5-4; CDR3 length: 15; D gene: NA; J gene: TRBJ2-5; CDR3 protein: CASSDVSGGHETQYF; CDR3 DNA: TGTGCCAGCAGCGACGTATCGGGGGGCCATGAGACCCAGTACTTC
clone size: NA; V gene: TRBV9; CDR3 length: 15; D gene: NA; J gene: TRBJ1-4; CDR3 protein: CASSPSGGPNEKLFF; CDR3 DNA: TGTGCCAGCAGCCCATCCGGGGGTCCTAATGAAAAACTGTTTTTT
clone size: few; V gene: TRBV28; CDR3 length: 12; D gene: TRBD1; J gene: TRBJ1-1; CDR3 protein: CASSSNDRVAFF; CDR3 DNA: TGTGCCAGCAGTTCGAATGACAGGGTAGCTTTCTTT
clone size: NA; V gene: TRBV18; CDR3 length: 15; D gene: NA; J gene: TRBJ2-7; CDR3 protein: CASSPTGTKVYEQYF; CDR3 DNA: TGTGCCAGCTCACCAACCGGGACAAAGGTTTACGAGCAGTACTTC
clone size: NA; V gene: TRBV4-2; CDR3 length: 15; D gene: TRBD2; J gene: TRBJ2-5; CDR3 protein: CASSQRLAPQETQYF; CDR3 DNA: TGTGCCAGCAGCCAAAGACTAGCGCCCCAAGAGACCCAGTACTTC
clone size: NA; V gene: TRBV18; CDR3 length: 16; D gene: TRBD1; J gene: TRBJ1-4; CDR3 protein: CASSPQQTGAGEKLFF; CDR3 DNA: TGTGCCAGCTCACCACAACAAACAGGGGCTGGTGAAAAACTGTTTTTT
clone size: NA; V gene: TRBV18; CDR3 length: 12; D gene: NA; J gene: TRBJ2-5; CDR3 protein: CASSPVGETQYF; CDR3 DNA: TGTGCCAGCTCACCAGTCGGAGAGACCCAGTACTTC
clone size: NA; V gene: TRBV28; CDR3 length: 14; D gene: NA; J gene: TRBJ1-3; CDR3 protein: CASSFGGSGNTIYF; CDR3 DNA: TGTGCCAGCAGTTTTGGGGGGTCTGGAAACACCATATATTTT
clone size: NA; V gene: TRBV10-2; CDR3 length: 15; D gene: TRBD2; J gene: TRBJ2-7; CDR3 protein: CASSELLAGAYEQYF; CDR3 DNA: TGCGCCAGCAGTGAGCTTCTAGCGGGGGCCTACGAGCAGTACTTC
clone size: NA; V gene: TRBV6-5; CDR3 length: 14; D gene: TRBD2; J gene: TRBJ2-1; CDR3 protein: CASARGGMFGEQFF; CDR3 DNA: TGTGCCAGCGCCCGGGGGGGAATGTTCGGGGAGCAGTTCTTC
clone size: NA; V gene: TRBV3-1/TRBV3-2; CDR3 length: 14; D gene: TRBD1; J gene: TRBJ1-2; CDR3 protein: CASSQTLDRAPYTF; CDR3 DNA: TGTGCCAGCAGCCAAACCTTGGACAGGGCCCCCTACACCTTC
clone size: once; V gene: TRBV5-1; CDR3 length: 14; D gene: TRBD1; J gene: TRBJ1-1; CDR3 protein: CASSPMDRATEAFF; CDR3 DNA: TGCGCCAGCAGCCCCATGGACAGGGCGACTGAAGCTTTCTTT
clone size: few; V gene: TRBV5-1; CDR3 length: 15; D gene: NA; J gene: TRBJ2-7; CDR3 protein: CASSRIRDTTYEQYF; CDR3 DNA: TGCGCCAGCAGCAGAATCCGGGACACTACCTACGAGCAGTACTTC
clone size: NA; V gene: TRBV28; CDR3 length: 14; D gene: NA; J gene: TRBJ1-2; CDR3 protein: CASRSLGEGHGYTF; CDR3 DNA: TGTGCCAGCAGATCCCTAGGGGAGGGCCATGGCTACACCTTC
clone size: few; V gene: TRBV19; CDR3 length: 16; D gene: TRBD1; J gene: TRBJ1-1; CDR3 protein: CASSMFTGGSYTEAFF; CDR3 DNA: TGTGCCAGTAGTATGTTTACAGGGGGGTCGTACACTGAAGCTTTCTTT
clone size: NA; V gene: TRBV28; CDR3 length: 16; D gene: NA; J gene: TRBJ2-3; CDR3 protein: CASSRPFGLSTDTQYF; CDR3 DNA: TGTGCCAGCAGCCGACCTTTCGGACTGAGCACAGATACGCAGTATTTT